Presented here are 17 T cell receptor beta chains from one specimen sequenced in a study of blood T cell dynamics during melanoma immunotherapy. The protocol was immunoSEQ multiplex PCR, while the TCRdb copy is restricted to in-frame clones and leaves out a portion. Among roughly 5,400 clones listed, 70% to 90% were seen once. This sample's time point: pre-treatment baseline. Sequenced here: blood, sampled from a patient treated with checkpoint blockade. The receptors originated from a human donor with melanoma.

CDR3 coding DNA: TGTGCCACCATCATGTACGACAGGGGACATGGCTACACCTTC. This gives the protein CATIMYDRGHGYTF. The chain carries TRBV27 and TRBJ1-2; 8 bases are a match to TRBD1. V shed 10 bases, J shed 6 bases, and the junction held 13 bases outside the gene matches. This CDR3 spans 14 amino acids. Germline assignment: CDR1 MNHEY and CDR2 SMNVEV (reference sequence).

The V and J genes are TRBV5-1 and TRBJ1-5, with a possible D match to TRBD1 (5 bases). The CDR3 spans 13 residues. V was trimmed by 2 bases and J by 7 bases, leaving 10 bases between them. The germline V gene has CDR1 SGHRS and CDR2 YFSETQ. The CDR3 region is CASSFQGGQPQHF. In nucleotides, the CDR3 is TGCGCCAGCAGCTTCCAGGGCGGGCAGCCCCAGCATTTT.

The chain recombines TRBV4-1 with TRBJ2-3, with 10 bases lining up with TRBD2. In germline, CDR1 is MGHRA, CDR2 YSYEKL. The CDR3 totals 20 residues. Trimming removed 1 base from V and 2 bases from J; junction bases left unmatched: 15. This CDR3 reads CASSQALGLAGDGNTDTQYF. The CDR3 DNA is TGCGCCAGCAGCCAAGCTCTTGGCCTAGCGGGAGATGGGAACACAGATACGCAGTATTTT.

This sequence joins TRBV2 and TRBJ2-1, with D tentatively TRBD2 (6 bases). This CDR3 is 18 amino acids long. Trimming removed 3 bases from V and 1 base from J, with 19 bases in between. The germline V gene encodes CDR1 SNHLY and CDR2 FYNNEI. This chain's CDR3 is CASSDVISLTSSYNEQFF. The CDR3 region has the DNA TGTGCCAGCAGTGACGTGATTAGCCTGACTAGTTCCTACAATGAGCAGTTCTTC.

V is TRBV6-5 and J is TRBJ2-7; TRBD1 might be the D (6 bases). V dropped 0 bases and J dropped 0 bases, with 9 bases sitting between them. CDR3 length: 15 residues. Germline V CDR1 and CDR2: MNHEY, SVGAGI. For the CDR3, the DNA is TGTGCCAGCAGTTACTCGACAGGTAGCTCCTACGAGCAGTACTTC. This translates into CASSYSTGSSYEQYF.

Points on this clone: The junction departs from the called germline gene at one end, perhaps through a read error. The chain carries TRBV5-1 and TRBJ1-5; D ambiguous. Germline V CDR1 and CDR2: SGHRS, YFSETQ. This CDR3 spans 13 amino acids. DNA for the CDR3: TGCGCCAGCAGCTTGTTGGGAAATCGGCCCCAGCATTTT. This gives the protein CASSLLGNRPQHF.

A single count supports this clone. This chain links TRBV6-4 with TRBJ2-7; tentatively, D is TRBD1 (5 bases). CDR3 size: 16 residues. Germline values: CDR1 MRHNA, CDR2 SNTAGT. The V and J ends lost 3 bases and 2 bases respectively, with 17 bases between them. CDR3 sequence reads: CASSDLPGSGPYEQYF. Written as DNA, the CDR3 is TGTGCCAGCAGTGATCTGCCCGGGTCAGGGCCCTACGAGCAGTACTTC.

The chain carries TRBV27 and TRBJ2-7; D is unresolved. V lost 3 bases to trimming and J lost 6 bases, with 9 bases between them. The CDR3 is made up of 12 amino acids. Germline V lookup: CDR1 MNHEY, CDR2 SMNVEV (reference sequence). CDR3 nucleotide sequence: TGTGCCAGCAGTTTCCTCCTGGGCGAGCAGTACTTC. It yields the protein CASSFLLGEQYF.

This chain uses TRBV5-1 with TRBJ2-5; D may be TRBD1 (6 bases). This CDR3 has 15 residues. V was shortened by 4 bases and J by 2 bases, with 15 bases between the two germline ends. CDR1 is SGHRS, CDR2 YFSETQ, per germline. The CDR3 sequence is CASSLDPTGQETQYF. CDR3 nucleotide sequence: TGCGCCAGCAGCCTGGACCCGACAGGACAAGAGACCCAGTACTTC.

The chain carries TRBV9 and TRBJ2-3, with TRBD2 identical over 7 bases. The CDR3 consists of 18 residues. Germline V gene data show CDR1 as SGDLS and CDR2 as YYNGEE. With V trimmed by 4 bases and J by 1 base, 15 bases remained unmatched. In DNA, the CDR3 is TGTGCCAGCAGCACGTCCGGGGGGAGGCGCGAGGGCACAGATACGCAGTATTTT. This sequence encodes CASSTSGGRREGTDTQYF.

The chain joins TRBV6-4 to TRBJ2-3; TRBD2 aligns across 9 bases. The CDR3 runs 15 residues. In germline, CDR1 is MRHNA, CDR2 SNTAGT. The V gene end was trimmed by 6 bases and the J gene end by 4 bases; junction bases not matched to a gene: 8. This chain's CDR3 is CASREAGGPADTQYF. DNA for the CDR3: TGTGCCAGCAGGGAGGCGGGGGGGCCGGCAGATACGCAGTATTTT.

This clone was counted a single time. The genes are TRBV29-1 and TRBJ1-1; 10 bases map to TRBD1. The CDR3 extends over 14 amino acids. Per the germline V gene, CDR1 is SQVTM and CDR2 is ANQGSEA. The V gene end was trimmed by 1 base and the J gene end by 5 bases; junction bases not matched to a gene: 4. The CDR3 spells CSVEGTGGGTEAFF. CDR3 DNA sequence: TGCAGCGTTGAAGGGACAGGGGGGGGAACTGAAGCTTTCTTT.

This chain connects TRBV5-4 to TRBJ2-5; 10 bases are a match to TRBD2. The trim removed 3 bases at V and 4 bases at J, leaving 12 bases unmatched. The CDR3 loop spans 17 amino acids. Per germline, CDR1 SGHNT and CDR2 YYREEE (reference sequence). The CDR3 sequence is CASSWGHNQREGETQYF. The CDR3 coding sequence is TGTGCCAGCAGCTGGGGGCACAATCAGCGGGAGGGAGAGACCCAGTACTTC.

The chain couples TRBV4-2 to TRBJ1-3; no clear D. This CDR3 contains 14 residues. Germline values: CDR1 LGHNA, CDR2 YNFKEQ. V was cut by 3 bases and J by 2 bases, with 8 bases left in between. CDR3 amino acids: CASSQGQPGNTIYF. CDR3 sequence (DNA): TGTGCCAGCAGCCAGGGTCAGCCTGGAAACACCATATATTTT.

The CDR3 here is CASSLEGGPTEAFF. CDR3 sequence (DNA): TGTGCCAGCAGCTTGGAGGGGGGGCCCACTGAAGCTTTCTTT. The genes are TRBV5-6 and TRBJ1-1, with D possibly being TRBD1 (6 bases). CDR3 length equals 14 residues. The V gene's germline CDR1 is SGHDT and CDR2 YYEEEE. Trimming removed 0 bases at V and 4 bases at J, with 10 bases between.

This chain joins TRBV18 and TRBJ2-5; D not resolved. V lost 5 bases to trimming and J lost 7 bases, with 14 bases between them. Looked up from germline, CDR1 is KGHSH and CDR2 is LQKENI. This CDR3 spans 13 amino acids. The chain's CDR3 is CASSTMRSGTQYF. The CDR3 nucleotides are TGTGCCAGCTCAACCATGAGAAGTGGGACCCAGTACTTC.

V is TRBV7-3 and J is TRBJ2-1; D gene ambiguous. Germline CDR1 and CDR2: SGHTA and FQGTGA. Trimming stripped 1 base from V and 6 bases from J, with 7 bases between. CDR3 size: 13 residues. CDR3 residues: CASSLNPFNEQFF. Written as DNA, the CDR3 is TGTGCCAGCAGCTTAAACCCCTTCAATGAGCAGTTCTTC.